This T cell receptor beta chain derives from a study of T cells in localized non-small cell lung cancer (dated by TCRdb to 2019 to 2021). General notes on the study: Comparing tumors with uninvolved tumor-adjacent lungs, the study looked at the T cell repertoires of approximately 250 patients with early-stage NSCLC. Of the NSCLC patients, roughly 130 were male and about a hundred were female, and the mean age was about 69 years. The cohort was made up of around 220 treatment-naive NSCLC patients whose localized lung tumors had been resected. Results and caveats for the whole study, not just this receptor: Since the design was exploratory, TCR variables were selected using unadjusted p-values with no false-discovery rate correction. Because multi-region tumor sequencing was not performed, intratumor heterogeneity could not be ruled out. Of the top 100 tumor clones, a median of around 57 were detected in paired uninvolved adjacent lung; under 35 were also among that lung's top 100. Longer overall survival was associated with higher blood T cell density, whereas shorter survival was associated with higher adjacent-lung clonality. Uninvolved tumor-adjacent lung showed the highest T cell clonality, higher than tumor, which suggests more focused antigenic responses in the uninvolved tumor-adjacent lung.

The immunoSEQ Assay was used to sequence TCR beta CDR3 regions from DNA. The study's processing was this. T cell density was computed as TCR beta template counts normalized to usable DNA estimated by amplifying housekeeping genes. Richness was estimated using the preseqR package, with extrapolation to 400,000 templates for PBMC samples and to 120,000 templates for tissue samples. Clonality was calculated as one minus Pielou's evenness. Differential abundance testing on productive amino-acid clonotypes, with a minimum total count of 5 and an alpha of 0.1, was used to identify tissue-enriched TCRs. Repertoire overlap between compartments was quantified with the Jaccard Index and Morisita Overlap Index. GLIPH clustered TCR beta CDR3s with public tetramer-defined viral CDR3s; viral motifs required at least three viral sequences plus V-gene enrichment. TCRdb carries this immuneACCESS record with in-frame sequences only. Its versions omit some clonotypes, under half of them owing to an unresolved V gene in the studies checked, with the rest unexplained. V, J and clone size reflect that table, while D and trimming were determined from the DNA. Here the sample has more than 550 clones; roughly 24% occur a single time. Jointly, the top ten make up 20% to 25% of the sample.

This clone has just a few counts. No antigen is known for it. No clone much larger than this one lies a single base away; base qualities are absent. Relative to germline, V is missing 1 base and J is missing 3 bases, with 6 bases of the junction outside any gene match. The CDR3 contains 15 residues, cysteine and valine counted. The read is trimmed to its CDR3 DNA, 45 bases read in frame from base 1. CDR1 and CDR2 are drawn from the germline V gene: MNHGY, SAAAGT. Two independent pathologists confirmed that the uninvolved adjacent lung, which was taken at least 2 cm from the tumor margin, was free of atypia. At diagnosis, tumor, uninvolved tumor-adjacent lung and peripheral blood were collected and then preserved as a mix of FFPE and fresh-frozen material.

The material sequenced was normal lung tissue next to the tumor, taken before any cancer treatment. This sequence originates from a woman aged 35 to 70 with stage II squamous cell lung carcinoma. The V and J genes are TRBV6-8 and TRBJ2-7, and 7 junctional nucleotides match TRBD2. Read as DNA, the sequence is TGTGCCAGCAGTTACTTGGGACCGGGGGGCTACGAGCAGTACGTC. Protein translation: CASSYLGPGGYEQYV.